Shown below are 14 T cell receptor beta chains from a single sample sequenced in a study of early T cells in non-severe SARS-CoV-2 infection. TCRdb ran MiXCR on the 5' RACE reads and lists one entry per CDR3 protein. Seen here are about 70,000 distinct CDR3 sequences, about 10% observed once, and the top ten hold about 4.8%. The source material was whole blood. The receptors shown here come from an adult who was a healthcare worker with PCR-confirmed SARS-CoV-2 infection or an uninfected control (not recorded which).

This clonotype was observed at least ten times. The chain employs TRBV6-6 and TRBJ1-2, with unresolved D. The CDR3 is 11 amino acids. CDR1 and CDR2 (germline): MNHNY, SVGAGI (reference sequence). V was cut by 6 bases and J by 4 bases, with 6 bases left in between. CDR3 in DNA: TGTGCCAGCAGGGGAGGCTATGGCTACACCTTC. Protein sequence: CASRGGYGYTF.

The V call is TRBV2, the J call TRBJ2-2, with unresolved D. With 2 bases removed from V and 1 base from J, the gap between germline ends came to 8 bases. CDR3 size: 15 residues. CDR1 SNHLY and CDR2 FYNNEI come from the germline V gene. The CDR3 is CASSELAGNTGELFF. For the CDR3, the DNA is TGTGCCAGCAGTGAATTGGCAGGGAACACCGGGGAGCTGTTTTTT.

This clonotype was detected only a few times. The chain couples TRBV11-2 to TRBJ2-3; D call uncertain. With 1 base removed from V and 3 bases from J, the gap between germline ends came to 2 bases. The CDR3 is 12 amino acids. Germline V gene lookup returns CDR1 SGHAT and CDR2 FQNNGV. CDR3 sequence reads: CASSLVTDTQYF. As DNA, the CDR3 is TGTGCCAGCAGCTTAGTAACAGATACGCAGTATTTT.

This clonotype was seen a handful of times. This rearrangement joins TRBV6-6 to TRBJ2-7, with D maybe TRBD1 (6 bases). CDR1 is MNHNY and CDR2 is SVGAGI in the germline V gene (reference sequence). The CDR3 length is 14 residues. V was cut by 2 bases and J by 0 bases, with 8 bases left in between. CDR3 region: CASSYGGISYEQYF. CDR3 sequence (DNA): TGTGCCAGCAGTTACGGGGGCATCTCCTACGAGCAGTACTTC.

This clonotype has at least ten counts. This chain uses TRBV12-3 or TRBV12-4 with TRBJ1-4; D is possibly TRBD1 (6 bases). CDR3 length: 16 residues. The V and J ends lost 6 bases and 8 bases respectively, with 22 bases between them. This CDR3 is CASRPRDTVRVEKLFF. DNA of the CDR3: TGTGCCAGCAGGCCCCGGGACACCGTGAGGGTAGAAAAACTGTTTTTT.

This clonotype was detected ten times or more. This rearrangement joins TRBV29-1 to TRBJ2-7; no clear D. The CDR3 is made up of 15 amino acids. Germline loops: CDR1 SQVTM, CDR2 ANQGSEA. V lost 0 bases to trimming and J lost 7 bases, with 19 bases between them. DNA of the CDR3: TGCAGCGTTGAAGATAACACCGTTACAGATAGGGAGCAGTACTTC. It encodes CSVEDNTVTDREQYF.

The chain joins TRBV5-6 to TRBJ2-5; 8 bases map to TRBD1. The CDR3 length is 13 residues. Germline CDR1 is SGHDT and CDR2 is YYEEEE. V dropped 5 bases and J dropped 2; count of bases not matched to a gene: 2. In DNA form, the CDR3 reads TGTGCCAGCAGTAGGGACAGGCAAGAGACCCAGTACTTC. Protein product: CASSRDRQETQYF.

This clonotype was counted ten times or more. The CDR3 protein is CASSLRTSRQGVNQPQHF. The CDR3 DNA reads TGTGCCAGCAGTCTCCGAACCTCCCGGCAAGGGGTCAATCAGCCCCAGCATTTT. This chain uses TRBV12-3 or TRBV12-4 with TRBJ1-5; weak D call: TRBD1 (5 bases). The CDR3 extends over 18 amino acids. Trimming cost V 5 bases and J 3 bases, with 23 bases left between them.

This clonotype was recorded at least ten times. The gene calls are TRBV5-1 and TRBJ1-1; no firm D call. Germline CDR1 and CDR2: SGHRS and YFSETQ. This CDR3 has 15 amino acids. V was shortened by 0 bases and J by 5 bases, with 14 bases between the two germline ends. The CDR3 here is CASSLDMVLVTEAFF. DNA for the CDR3: TGCGCCAGCAGCTTGGATATGGTCCTAGTGACTGAAGCTTTCTTT.

The J gene is TRBJ2-2, the V gene TRBV4-2, with D maybe TRBD2 (5 bases). The V and J ends lost 4 bases and 6 bases respectively, with 15 bases between them. CDR1 and CDR2 from the germline V gene are LGHNA and YNFKEQ. The CDR3 totals 15 residues. CDR3 region: CASSPGEKRSGELFF. The CDR3 DNA reads TGTGCCAGCAGCCCCGGGGAGAAGCGGTCCGGGGAGCTGTTTTTT.

The J gene is TRBJ2-1, the V gene TRBV20-1; TRBD2 matches 12 bases. The CDR3 loop spans 16 amino acids. Germline V lookup: CDR1 DFQATT, CDR2 SNEGSKA (reference sequence). Trimming at V came to 1 base and at J to 2 bases, leaving 3 bases not matched to a gene. The CDR3 DNA sequence: TGCAGTGCTAGAGTGCTAGCGGGGGGGGCCTACAATGAGCAGTTCTTC. Its protein product is CSARVLAGGAYNEQFF.

This clonotype was observed many times. V and J are TRBV6-2 or TRBV6-3 and TRBJ2-7; D is undetermined. The V gene lost 0 bases and the J gene lost 4 bases, with 7 bases spanning the gap. The CDR3 is 13 residues long. CDR1 is MNHEY and CDR2 is SVGEGT in the germline V gene. CDR3 sequence: CASSYSRPYEQYF. DNA for the CDR3: TGTGCCAGCAGTTACTCTCGCCCTTACGAGCAGTACTTC.

There are a few counts of this clonotype. This chain uses TRBV14 with TRBJ1-2; perhaps TRBD1 as D (5 bases). V lost 4 bases, J lost 5 bases, and 14 bases lay in between. CDR1 is SGHDN, CDR2 FVKESK, per germline. This CDR3 contains 14 residues. The CDR3 is CASSPGAMPYGYTF. The CDR3 nucleotides are TGTGCCAGCAGCCCTGGGGCTATGCCATATGGCTACACCTTC.

In its sample, this clonotype was seen a few times. The chain carries TRBV11-2 and TRBJ2-4, with a weak D call TRBD1 (8 bases). This CDR3 region has 13 residues. The V gene's germline CDR1 is SGHAT and CDR2 FQNNGV. V lost 6 bases and J 8 bases, leaving 14 bases between the germline ends. This CDR3 reads CASSATGGDIQYF. DNA of the CDR3: TGTGCCAGCAGTGCCACAGGGGGGGACATTCAGTACTTC.